The text below deals with one T cell receptor beta chain. Its specific antigen is unknown. Base qualities are not provided; no much larger clone lies one nucleotide away. This specimen belongs to a study of cytomegalovirus exposure and HLA in healthy donors (dated 2017 in TCRdb). With regard to the full study: According to an earlier analysis of 550 to 750 of the donors, 150 million to 200 million T cells yielded 90 million to 140 million unique TCR beta sequences and about 280 Gb of sequence data. Rather than drawing on any new phenotypic data, the later analysis identified candidate immune exposures from TCR beta sequences and the way those sequences occurred across donors. Every discovery cohort repertoire had been produced on one sequencing platform. Class I and class II HLA loci were covered by the typing at four-digit resolution. The aim of the study was to test whether cataloging public T cell receptors could identify signatures of past pathogen exposure. The study combined high-throughput TCR immunosequencing, statistical association of individual TCRs with disease status, and machine learning to predict cytomegalovirus infection status. About five DR-DQ haplotypes were treated as single units for association and clustering because of strong linkage in the cohort. Among 300 to 500 genotyped donors of the cohort, an average of around 250,000 unique TCR beta nucleotide sequences was sequenced per donor, of which roughly 18% were non-productive. To study patterns of TCR occurrence, a later analysis re-analyzed previously published TCR beta repertoires from 650 to 750 donors and added high-resolution HLA genotyping. Besides the first cohort of about 730 subjects, a separate validation cohort made up of roughly 120 different subjects was used. An earlier analysis of several hundred of the donors used high-throughput TCR beta sequencing to judge whether each TCR beta V gene segment behaved as functional or pseudogenic. A later genetic analysis used genome-wide SNP genotypes for about 60% of the 666 donors, treating that subset as a discovery cohort. Typing coverage differed by locus: A, B, C, DRB1 and DQB1 were typed in about 620-640 donors, DQA1 in roughly 500, DPA1 in 600 to 610, and DPB1 in approximately 450. About 300 gigabases of sequencing data and approximately 85 million unique TCR sequences were included in an early release covering roughly 600 HLA-typed donors. Donor age, sex, ethnicity and CMV serostatus were compiled together with the repertoire data. The study used immunosequencing to profile the T cell repertoires of approximately 640 subjects and linked those repertoires to cytomegalovirus serostatus. Of the approximately 400 genotyped donors, 81% were placed in the genetic ancestry cluster associated with self-reported Caucasian donors.

The cohort was made up of around 720 healthy bone marrow donors. All cohort members were sampled while nominally healthy, although unrecorded immune exposures were likely present. The donor tested CMV seronegative and was one of the 352 seronegative cohort members. Every donor gave a peripheral blood sample, and the peripheral blood mononuclear cells from that sample were used for TCR beta sequencing. The Qiagen DNeasy Blood Extraction Kit was used to extract genomic DNA from the blood cell samples. Here is what the overall study found, with its caveats: In a later genetic analysis, a missense DCLRE1C variant was associated with V-gene and J-gene trimming of TCR beta chains, and the association was replicated in an independent cohort. Compared with equally common non-associated chains, HLA-associated TCR beta chains in a later analysis were more clonally expanded and had lower generation probabilities. Sequencing depth was assumed to be roughly uniform across donors in the presence/absence analyses, though that assumption may not hold. A group of highly shared sequence variants was considered likely to be a technical artifact of the sequencing pipeline. In vitro tests confirmed that a few of the cytomegalovirus-associated TCR beta chains recognize cytomegalovirus antigens. According to a later analysis, parvovirus B19, influenza, CMV and Epstein-Barr virus appeared linked to several top co-occurrence clusters. In both the original and validation cohorts, the classifier was reported to diagnose cytomegalovirus status with high specificity and sensitivity. According to a later analysis, most CMV-associated TCR beta chains appeared to be HLA-restricted, and the HLA associations seemed to be driven largely by CMV exposure. A later genetic analysis reported fewer N-insertions in productive TCRs among donors in an Asian-associated ancestry cluster than the roughly 690-donor mean. In the study, around 160 TCR beta chains were listed as associated with cytomegalovirus. Broadly in line with IMGT annotations, most TCR beta V segments showed up in productive rearrangements about 87% or about 30% of the time in an earlier analysis of about 500 of the donors. A further reported finding was that TCR beta sequences accurately predicted the HLA-A and HLA-B alleles for most subjects in the first cohort. According to the authors, the approach could potentially be generalized to other disease states and immunological phenotypes. In a later analysis, TCR association rates were found to vary across HLA loci, with the most associated TCRs seen for DRB1 alleles and the fewest for HLA-C alleles. Because counts were too low, roughly 16 rarely observed V segments, including chromosome 9 orphons, were excluded from the earlier analysis of some 590 of the donors. Specific HLA alleles were associated with 15,000 to 20,000 TCR beta sequences at a false discovery rate of 0.05 in a later analysis. Because HLA typing was missing for some donors at each locus, association tests included only the typed subset. Most TCR sequences were seen in very few donors, while some public TCRs were found in many individuals. The cohort was sequenced for TCR beta chains only, and without alpha or paired-chain data the features that could be detected were limited. Immune exposure information for the cohort was limited to CMV serostatus. Assigning TCR associations to individual alleles was difficult when HLA alleles, especially DR and DQ, strongly co-occurred. Correlated functional status among segregating V segments might be attributable to linkage disequilibrium, but an unknown experimental factor could not be ruled out.

Library generation was performed with the immunoSEQ multiplex PCR assay. For the multiplex PCR, a mixture combining 60 forward primers for TCR Vbeta segments and 13 reverse primers for TCR Jbeta segments was used. The CDR3 region of rearranged TCR beta genes was amplified from genomic DNA with a multiplex PCR assay. The Illumina HiSeq System was used to sequence the amplified TCR beta libraries as 87-base-pair reads. Turning to the authors' computational methods: In a later analysis, tens of millions of unique TCR beta chains were counted across the approximately 640 repertoires, and about 10 million of these chains were shared by at least two donors. Raw reads were error-corrected and collapsed into unique sequences with a nearest-neighbor algorithm that merged closely related sequences to remove PCR and sequencing errors. To assign V, D and J gene segments, CDR3 sequences were aligned to IMGT reference sequences. Each retained sequence needed at least a six-nucleotide match to both a V gene segment and a J gene segment. A rearrangement was called productive if the CDR3 had no stop codons and remained in frame with V and J, and every other rearrangement was called non-productive. Following IMGT convention, CDR3 was defined as the stretch from the second conserved V-encoded cysteine up to the conserved J-encoded phenylalanine. The earlier analysis of a few hundred of the donors excluded sequences that lacked an unambiguous match to a single V gene segment. An earlier analysis of around 600 of the donors classified V segments as functional when productive rearrangements were above 56.7% and as segregating when the standard deviation between donors was above 5%. To diagnose cytomegalovirus status from the catalog of TCR beta chain sequences, a statistical classification framework was built. In a later analysis, TCR nucleotide sequences were compared against IMGT/GENE-DB human TR gene sequences so that V and J genes could be assigned. Using the TCRdist pipeline, a later analysis assigned CDR3 sequences along with most-parsimonious VDJ recombination scenarios. In a later analysis, every TCR beta chain was defined by the combination of its CDR3 amino acid sequence and its V-gene family, and reads without a unique V-gene family were dropped. As a way to deal with suspected cross-contamination and a sequencing artifact, a later analysis dropped 450 to 700 nucleotide sequences that were highly shared and had low generation probability. In a later analysis, a clonal expansion index was calculated for each public chain from normalized within-repertoire ranks of inferred template counts. In a later analysis, generation probabilities were computed using a VDJ recombination model fitted to out-of-frame rearrangements, and the results were checked against IGoR. A later analysis scored TCR-TCR, TCR-HLA and TCR-CMV co-occurrence with hypergeometric tests, applying a repertoire-size bias correction to TCR pairs. A later analysis estimated false discovery rates by permuting HLA or CMV assignments 20 times. A later analysis grouped co-occurring TCRs with DBSCAN, adding TCRdist sequence similarity when clustering within HLA-allele-positive subsets. Repertoires with fewer than 30,000 or more than 120,000 public chains were left out of co-occurrence clustering, as were five repertoires with anomalous nucleotide sharing. Entries here come from immuneACCESS through TCRdb and include only in-frame sequences with V and J called. Some clones fail to appear in such tables; in the studies checked, an unresolved V gene covers under half of the shortfall, and the cause of the remainder is unknown. Clone size and V and J calls were adopted from that table, with D and trimming inferred from the DNA. A total of about 140,000 clones appear in this sample, around 77% of them only once. Approximately 0.97% of the sample is in the top ten clones.

Sequencing was performed on PBMCs. This receptor was obtained from a man in his late teens or twenties in good health and CMV-seronegative.

The bases read TGTGCCAGCAGCCCAGGACTAGCGGGGGGCAATGAGCAGTTCTTC. It specifies CASSPGLAGGNEQFF. In this chain, TRBV11-1 is recombined with TRBJ2-1, and TRBD2 aligns with 14 junction nucleotides. The CDR3 runs 15 amino acids, cysteine and phenylalanine included. The read is trimmed to its CDR3 DNA, 45 bases read in frame from base 1. V is trimmed back by 5 bases and J by 6 bases, and the junction contains 3 bases that no gene match accounts for. CDR1 and CDR2 were assigned from the germline V gene (reference sequence) as SGHAT and FQDESV.